This T cell receptor beta chain was identified during a study of identical twins (dated by TCRdb to the mid-2010s). Turning to the overall study: The study deep-sequenced TCR alpha and beta repertoires from monozygotic twins, unrelated adults of various ages and cord blood to test whether fetal clonotypes persist. To rule out contamination, replicate twin experiments were performed at different times with different library preparation protocols. Broader findings and caveats from the paper: Because the same donors could not be followed over many years, the conclusions relied on cross-sectional statistical analysis. Fewer insertions were carried by abundant cord blood beta clonotypes; a weaker similar trend was observed in young adult naive repertoires, while no such trend was observed in memory repertoires. Compared with coincidental sharing between unrelated individuals, an excess of low generation-probability sequences was observed among out-of-frame TCR alpha sequences shared between twins. Invariant T cells such as MAIT and iNKT could partly confound zero-insertion analyses, although diverse VJ usage argued against such confounding for most clonotypes. In beta out-of-frame sequences, excess twin sharing was weaker, because having fewer shared sequences lowered the signal-to-noise ratio. In monozygotic twins, recombination models systematically underestimated out-of-frame TCR alpha sharing, but the models matched the sharing seen between unrelated individuals.

This clonotype was counted many times. Its cognate antigen has yet to be identified. Base qualities were left out, and no much larger clone turns up one base away. The germline V gene sets CDR1 to ENHRY and CDR2 to SYGVKD. The CDR3 spans 15 residues, from the cysteine through the phenylalanine. Of the read, only the CDR3 DNA is kept; its 45 bases are in frame from base 1. Trimmed from V: 4 bases; trimmed from J: 6 bases; junction bases lacking a gene match: 10. Every donor was a healthy Caucasian. Three pairs of female monozygotic twins, all aged roughly 18 to 30 years, made up the twin cohort. Using Miltenyi CD45RO+ enrichment and human naive T-cell isolation kits, memory (CD45RO+) and naive T cells were isolated from PBMC. Library preparation used 5' RACE. TCRdb records Illumina HiSeq 2000 as the sequencer. A universal primer binding site was added through template switching, and the final cDNA carried a unique molecular identifier so that TCR cDNA molecules could be counted accurately. Specific primers in the conserved constant-segment region were used to synthesize first-strand cDNA for TCR alpha and beta chains. To control for contamination, every cDNA library was double barcoded, receiving both a SMART-Mk sample barcode and Illumina barcodes. TruSeq adapter sequences along with Illumina sample barcodes were introduced in two successive PCR steps. Sequencing of the TCR alpha and beta cDNA libraries was done on the Illumina HiSeq platform using custom primers. In the authors' own workflow: Unique molecular identifiers were extracted from raw reads with MiGEC, and CDR3 positions were determined with MiXCR. For each individual, recombination models were inferred using an EM algorithm with the repgenHMM and IGoR tools. Shared clonotype analysis was performed with the tcR package in R, normalizing sharing by the product of cloneset sizes. To study raw recombination free of thymic and clonal selection effects, out-of-frame nonproductive sequences were analyzed. TCRdb itself trimmed the public reads at Q25 with fastp, ran MiXCR and retained productive beta chains. Here each entry gathers all rows of one CDR3 protein and keeps the most common genes and DNA. These V and J calls originate from TCRdb's pipeline instead of the authors' own analysis. A total of 200,000 to 250,000 distinct CDR3 sequences appear in this sample, roughly 13% of them only once. Clones ranked in the top ten supply approximately 4% of the sample.

These data also formed part of another study, on yellow fever vaccine responses in identical twins. The second study also describes: According to the authors, in identical twins the way T cells responded to vaccination appeared partly convergent and partly personalized. Focusing on identical twins, the study followed the T cell clones that responded to the vaccine, and did so with precision.

This TCR was sampled from a woman aged 18-29 years in good health. This receptor chain uses TRBV10-3 and TRBJ1-2; a stretch of 8 junction bases matches TRBD1. Sequenced material: memory (CD45RO+) T cells sorted from blood. The sample's cell subset or site, from its label and the paper: CD45RO+ enriched T cells. The DNA sequence reads TGTGCCATCAGTGGGACAGGGAAATTTTCGGATGGCTACACCTTC. Translated, this is CAISGTGKFSDGYTF.